A single sample gave rise to the 12 T cell receptor beta chains below, sequenced in a study of T cell responses to AZD1222 COVID-19 vaccine. This table comes from immunoSEQ multiplex PCR, and its TCRdb copy is limited to in-frame clones, with some not included. The table shows 150,000 to 180,000 clones, with about nine tenths occurring only once. The material was peripheral blood, obtained on day 0 of AZD1222 vaccination. The receptors shown here come from an adult in good health.

The chain employs TRBV7-9 and TRBJ1-1, with 7 bases identical to TRBD1. The CDR3 is 15 residues long. The germline gives CDR1 SEHNR, CDR2 FQNEAQ (reference sequence). The trim removed 2 bases at V and 5 bases at J, leaving 8 bases unmatched. The CDR3 nucleotides read TGTGCCAGCAGCTTATTCGCCAGACAGGGAACTGAAGCTTTCTTT. Protein: CASSLFARQGTEAFF.

The chain couples TRBV5-1 to TRBJ2-5; D possibly corresponds to TRBD1 (7 bases). The germline V gene encodes CDR1 SGHRS and CDR2 YFSETQ. The CDR3 runs to 15 residues. Trimming left V 1 base short and J 4 bases short, with 14 bases between. CDR3 protein: CASSLLGQGGETQYF. The CDR3 DNA reads TGCGCCAGCAGCTTGTTGGGGCAGGGGGGAGAGACCCAGTACTTC.

This clone was picked up one time. The chain has TRBV7-2 and TRBJ2-3, with D perhaps matching TRBD2 (7 bases). Germline V gene data show CDR1 as SGHTA and CDR2 as FQGNSA. The CDR3 consists of 14 residues. The V gene lost 1 base and the J gene lost 14 bases, with 19 bases spanning the gap. CDR3 in amino acids: CASSLVGGRGPGYF. The DNA for the CDR3 is TGTGCCAGCAGCTTAGTCGGGGGGCGAGGTCCGGGGTATTTT.

The chain joins TRBV30 to TRBJ1-2, with a weak D call TRBD1 (6 bases). This CDR3 is 16 amino acids long. The germline gives CDR1 GTSNPN, CDR2 SVGIG (reference sequence). V lost 0 bases, J lost 4 bases, and 18 bases lay in between. Here the CDR3 DNA reads TGTGCCTGGAGTGTCTGGGCAGGGGAGCGTAGCTATGGCTACACCTTC. This encodes CAWSVWAGERSYGYTF.

This chain connects TRBV19 to TRBJ1-5, with TRBD1 matching over 7 bases. Germline-derived CDR1 and CDR2 are LNHDA and SQIVND (reference sequence). The CDR3 is 14 residues long. J lost 4 bases, V lost 10 bases, and 10 bases had no gene match. CDR3 bases: TGTGCCACCAAACCCGGGACAGCAAATCAGCCCCAGCATTTT. Translation gives CATKPGTANQPQHF.

The rearrangement links TRBV14 to TRBJ1-2; weak D call: TRBD1 (6 bases). Trimming pared 4 bases from V and 3 bases from J, leaving 6 bases between. Per germline, CDR1 SGHDN and CDR2 FVKESK. This CDR3 has 12 residues. The CDR3 DNA follows: TGTGCCAGCAGCCGACAGGACTATGGCTACACCTTC. Its protein product is CASSRQDYGYTF.

This sequence joins TRBV19 and TRBJ1-1, with D maybe TRBD1 (5 bases). Trimming pared 2 bases from V and 9 bases from J, leaving 10 bases between. From germline, CDR1 is LNHDA and CDR2 SQIVND (reference sequence). The CDR3 is 12 residues long. As DNA, the CDR3 is TGTGCCAGTAGTATACGGGGGGAGAAAGCTTTCTTT. Amino acids: CASSIRGEKAFF.

J is TRBJ1-2 and V is TRBV24-1, with D unclear. The CDR3 is 10 amino acids. Germline V gene sequence: CDR1 KGHDR, CDR2 SFDVKD. The ends were cut back, 9 bases at V and 14 bases at J, with 15 bases in the middle. The CDR3 reads CATAENQETF. The CDR3 nucleotides are TGTGCCACCGCGGAGAATCAGGAAACCTTC.

The chain uses TRBV5-1 and TRBJ2-5; tentative D call: TRBD1 (8 bases). The CDR3 length is 15 residues. V shed 1 base and J shed 4 bases, with 14 bases lying between them. Per the germline V gene, CDR1 is SGHRS and CDR2 is YFSETQ. The CDR3 nucleotides read TGCGCCAGCAGCTTGTCGACAGGGGAGGGAGAGACCCAGTACTTC. Translated: CASSLSTGEGETQYF.

This chain links TRBV29-1 with TRBJ2-3; no clear D gene. The CDR3 consists of 13 residues. Germline V gives CDR1 SQVTM, CDR2 ANQGSEA. Trimming took off 4 bases at V and 5 bases at J, with 13 bases between the two ends. The CDR3 nucleotides read TGCAGCGTTGGGTGGGATATTGGAGATACGCAGTATTTT. Translating it yields CSVGWDIGDTQYF.

The chain couples TRBV9 to TRBJ2-7; no reliable D call. The V gene's germline CDR1 is SGDLS and CDR2 YYNGEE. CDR3 length: 15 residues. Trimming shortened V by 0 bases and J by 2 bases, and 12 bases separated the two germline ends. The CDR3 loop reads CASSVGSRPTYEQYF. DNA of the CDR3: TGTGCCAGCAGCGTAGGGTCCCGACCCACCTACGAGCAGTACTTC.

The chain joins TRBV7-2 to TRBJ2-3, with 8 bases fitting TRBD1. There are 14 residues in the CDR3. Germline CDR1 SGHTA, CDR2 FQGNSA. V was pared by 5 bases and J by 0 bases, with 1 base of the junction left unmatched. CDR3 nucleotides: TGTGCCAGCAGCCGGACAGGGAGCACAGATACGCAGTATTTT. As protein: CASSRTGSTDTQYF.